The 14 T cell receptor beta chains given below trace back to one sample, sequenced in a study of technical replicates of blood from a handful of donors (dated by TCRdb to about 2017). Library construction relied on the immunoSEQ multiplex PCR assay. In TCRdb, the immuneACCESS table is reduced to in-frame sequences with V and J assigned. These tables do not hold every clone; where another copy was compared, an unresolved V gene accounts for under half, and the others remain unexplained. This sample comprises about 83,000 clones, about 91% of them detected only once. The ten largest clones represent around 0.4% of the sample. The sample taken for sequencing was T cells isolated from PBMCs. The receptor source for this set is a human donor in good health.

The rearrangement uses TRBV29-1 and TRBJ2-1; weak D call: TRBD1 (5 bases). V was shortened by 6 bases and J by 7 bases, with 10 bases between the two germline ends. Germline V gene data show CDR1 as SQVTM and CDR2 as ANQGSEA. This CDR3 comprises 11 residues. CDR3 loop: CSVADSNEQFF. CDR3 coding DNA: TGCAGCGTCGCCGACAGTAATGAGCAGTTCTTC.

The rearrangement links TRBV6-5 to TRBJ2-7, with a weak D call TRBD2 (5 bases). This CDR3 has 16 residues. Trimming removed 0 bases from V and 3 bases from J, with 15 bases in between. CDR1 is MNHEY and CDR2 is SVGAGI in the germline V gene. Here the CDR3 reads CASSYSSGPLLYEQYF. The CDR3, as DNA: TGTGCCAGCAGTTACTCGAGCGGACCGCTCCTCTACGAGCAGTACTTC.

CDR3 region: CASNVQGNDGGYTF. CDR3 in DNA: TGTGCCAGCAACGTACAGGGTAACGATGGTGGCTACACCTTC. The V call is TRBV7-9, the J call TRBJ1-2; D may be TRBD1 (6 bases). The CDR3 has 14 amino acids. Germline V CDR1 and CDR2: SEHNR, FQNEAQ (reference sequence). The V and J ends lost 7 bases and 7 bases respectively, with 19 bases between them.

The V and J genes are TRBV6-5 and TRBJ2-2, with D perhaps TRBD2 (6 bases). The germline gives CDR1 MNHEY, CDR2 SVGAGI. The CDR3 is 15 amino acids. Trimming took 8 bases from V and 5 from J, leaving 18 bases between them. DNA of the CDR3: TGTGCCAGCTCAGGAGGGCCCTTCGTAACCGGGGAGCTGTTTTTT. It is translated as CASSGGPFVTGELFF.

This sequence joins TRBV10-3 and TRBJ1-1; possibly TRBD1 for D (6 bases). CDR3 size: 17 residues. Germline values: CDR1 ENHRY, CDR2 SYGVKD. V lost 3 bases, J lost 1 base, and 18 bases lay in between. The CDR3 nucleotides are TGTGCCATCAGTGACTCGATTTTGGGGGCAAGGAACACTGAAGCTTTCTTT. It is translated as CAISDSILGARNTEAFF.

The CDR3 region has the DNA TGTGCCAGCAGTTACTCGATCCGGGAAAAACTGTTTTTT. Translation gives CASSYSIREKLFF. The chain couples TRBV6-5 to TRBJ1-4; D remains unclear. The CDR3 is 13 residues long. Germline CDR1 MNHEY, CDR2 SVGAGI. Trimming shortened V by 0 bases and J by 8 bases, and 7 bases separated the two germline ends.

The rearrangement joins TRBV5-1 to TRBJ1-2; no clear D gene. The ends were cut back, 4 bases at V and 6 bases at J, with 13 bases in the middle. Germline-derived CDR1 and CDR2 are SGHRS and YFSETQ. The CDR3 has 13 residues. For the CDR3, the DNA is TGCGCCAGCAGCAAACAGAGCCTGGATGGCTACACCTTC. This sequence encodes CASSKQSLDGYTF.

The chain is built from TRBV7-9 and TRBJ2-7; D possibly corresponds to TRBD2 (5 bases). CDR1 and CDR2 (germline): SEHNR, FQNEAQ (reference sequence). The CDR3 has 13 amino acids. V dropped 10 bases and J dropped 4 bases, with 17 bases sitting between them. The CDR3 DNA is TGTGCCACCTCCGGGGTCGGACCTTACGAGCAGTACTTC. Residues: CATSGVGPYEQYF. The complete variable domain, with remaining parts taken from reference TRBV7-9 and TRBJ2-7, reads DTGVSQNPRHKITKRGQNVTFRCDPISEHNRLYWYRQTLGQGPEFLTYFQNEAQLEKSRLLSDRFSAERPKGSFSTLEIQRTEQGDSAMYLCATSGVGPYEQYFGPGTRLTVT.

The rearrangement uses TRBV5-1 and TRBJ2-6, with 7 bases matching TRBD1. The V gene end was trimmed by 4 bases and the J gene end by 4 bases; junction bases not matched to a gene: 14. The CDR3 contains 18 residues. Germline loops: CDR1 SGHRS, CDR2 YFSETQ. CDR3: CASSGRQGQRGGANVLTF. CDR3 in DNA: TGCGCCAGCAGCGGCAGACAGGGCCAGAGGGGAGGGGCCAACGTCCTGACTTTC.

The count of this clone is one. This rearrangement joins TRBV19 to TRBJ2-5; possibly TRBD2 for D (6 bases). Germline V gene sequence: CDR1 LNHDA, CDR2 SQIVND (reference sequence). Between the trimmed V and J ends, which lost 3 bases and 1 base, there was a span of 12 bases. The CDR3 extends over 15 amino acids. Written as DNA, the CDR3 is TGTGCCAGTAGTATCCAAAGTAGCGGCCAAGAGACCCAGTACTTC. Its translation: CASSIQSSGQETQYF.

This clone was recorded a few times. The chain links TRBV2 to TRBJ1-5; possibly TRBD1 for D (6 bases). Germline loops: CDR1 SNHLY, CDR2 FYNNEI. Trimming left V 7 bases short and J 3 bases short, with 10 bases between. The CDR3 is 13 residues long. In DNA, the CDR3 is TGTGCCAGCATAGGGGGTAACAATCAGCCCCAGCATTTT. Its translation: CASIGGNNQPQHF. Full variable domain (outside the CDR3, taken from reference TRBV2 and TRBJ1-5): EPEVTQTPSHQVTQMGQEVILRCVPISNHLYFYWYRQILGQKVEFLVSFYNNEISEKSEIFDDQFSVERPDGSNFTLKIRSTKLEDSAMYFCASIGGNNQPQHFGDGTRLSIL.

To note about this clone: Its ends do not fully match the called genes, so a read error is possible. J is TRBJ1-5 and V is TRBV19, with TRBD1 as a possible D gene (6 bases). This CDR3 has 14 amino acids. Germline V CDR1 and CDR2: LNHDA, SQIVND (reference sequence). The CDR3 DNA reads as TGTGCCAGTGACTTACAGGGTAGCAGTCAGCCCCAGCATTTT. Encoded protein: CASDLQGSSQPQHF.

This clone was seen a handful of times. The V gene is TRBV2, the J gene TRBJ1-3, with unresolved D. CDR1 is SNHLY and CDR2 is FYNNEI in the germline V gene. CDR3 length: 13 amino acids. With 3 bases removed from V and 5 bases from J, the gap between germline ends came to 8 bases. The CDR3 DNA reads as TGTGCCAGCAGTGAGGAGATTAGAAACACCATATATTTT. Its translation: CASSEEIRNTIYF.

The genes are TRBV6-5 and TRBJ2-5; D unclear. From germline, CDR1 is MNHEY and CDR2 SVGAGI. The CDR3 runs 12 residues. Trimming took 5 bases from V and 0 from J, leaving 4 bases between them. CDR3 sequence: CASSRDQETQYF. DNA for the CDR3: TGTGCCAGCAGTAGAGACCAAGAGACCCAGTACTTC.